The 22 T cell receptor beta chains below come from one sample, sequenced in a study of blood T cell repertoires in COVID-19. Some clones are missing from TCRdb's copy, which holds only in-frame ones; the method was immunoSEQ multiplex PCR. The sample holds about 340,000 clones, 80% to 90% seen once. What was sequenced was peripheral blood. The receptors derive from a woman aged 45-60 years with COVID-19, enrolled during active disease.

In regard to this clone: A junction end diverges from the germline sequence, so it may reflect a read error. This rearrangement joins TRBV3-1 (or the pseudogene TRBV3-2) to TRBJ1-2; D is unresolved. The germline gives CDR1 LGHDT, CDR2 YNNKEL (reference sequence). The CDR3 length is 15 residues. CDR3 in amino acids: CASSQGAGRGYGYTF. The DNA for the CDR3 is TGTGCCAGCAGTCAAGGTGCGGGAAGAGGCTATGGCTACACCTTC.

The gene calls are TRBV19 and TRBJ2-7, with 7 bases fitting TRBD2. The CDR3 totals 15 residues. J gave up 4 bases and V 2 bases, and 8 bases lay outside the gene matches. In germline, CDR1 is LNHDA, CDR2 SQIVND (reference sequence). The CDR3 here is CASSINGRSTYEQYF. In nucleotides, the CDR3 is TGTGCCAGTAGTATAAACGGGAGGTCAACGTACGAGCAGTACTTC. Complete variable domain (other parts from reference TRBV19 and TRBJ2-7): DGGITQSPKYLFRKEGQNVTLSCEQNLNHDAMYWYRQDPGQGLRLIYYSQIVNDFQKGDIAEGYSVSREKKESFPLTVTSAQKNPTAFYLCASSINGRSTYEQYFGPGTRLTVT.

This chain links TRBV18 with TRBJ2-1; TRBD2 agrees at 10 bases. V gave up 6 bases and J gave up 10 bases; unmatched junction bases: 12. In germline, CDR1 is KGHSH, CDR2 LQKENI. The CDR3 covers 15 residues. The CDR3: CASSGGLAGVGEQFF. CDR3 DNA sequence: TGTGCCAGCTCTGGGGGGCTAGCGGGAGTAGGCGAGCAGTTCTTC.

This rearrangement joins TRBV11-2 to TRBJ1-5; D remains ambiguous. Trimming pared 2 bases from V and 3 bases from J, leaving 5 bases between. CDR1 and CDR2 from the germline V gene are SGHAT and FQNNGV. There are 13 residues in the CDR3. The CDR3 region has the DNA TGTGCCAGCAGCTTATCAAACAATCAGCCCCAGCATTTT. It encodes CASSLSNNQPQHF.

The CDR3: CASSLPGTGSNGELFF. CDR3 DNA sequence: TGCGCCAGCAGCCTTCCGGGGACTGGGAGTAACGGGGAGCTGTTTTTT. This chain links TRBV5-1 with TRBJ2-2; D might be TRBD2 (6 bases). Between the trimmed V and J ends, which lost 4 bases and 7 bases, there was a span of 20 bases. The CDR3 totals 16 residues. The germline V gene has CDR1 SGHRS and CDR2 YFSETQ.

This chain joins TRBV5-1 and TRBJ2-1; 8 nucleotides line up with TRBD2. The CDR3 runs to 17 residues. Losses at the gene ends were 0 bases for V and 6 bases for J; bases not matched to a gene: 11. CDR1 and CDR2 (germline): SGHRS, YFSETQ. CDR3 region: CASSLVSGLVFSNEQFF. The CDR3 DNA sequence: TGCGCCAGCAGCTTGGTATCGGGACTAGTATTCTCCAATGAGCAGTTCTTC.

With regard to this clone: This likely stems from a read error, as it lies one base from a far larger clone. The chain has TRBV7-2 and TRBJ2-5; possibly TRBD2 for D (6 bases). Trimming pared 5 bases from V and 5 bases from J, leaving 6 bases between. The CDR3 length is 11 residues. Germline assignment: CDR1 SGHTA and CDR2 FQGNSA. DNA of the CDR3: TGTGCCAGCAGCCGGGGGGAGACCCAGTACTTC. Protein: CASSRGETQYF.

The chain links TRBV15 to TRBJ1-2; 9 bases are a match to TRBD1. This CDR3 contains 14 residues. J lost 7 bases, V lost 5 bases, and 8 bases had no gene match. Germline CDR1 reads LNHNV; CDR2 reads YYDKDF (reference sequence). The CDR3 DNA follows: TGTGCCACCAGCGGCAGCACAGGGGGCGGTGGCTACACCTTC. Its translation: CATSGSTGGGGYTF.

V is TRBV7-6 and J is TRBJ1-2, with D maybe TRBD1 (6 bases). With 1 base removed from V and 8 bases from J, the gap between germline ends came to 11 bases. The CDR3 loop spans 13 amino acids. Germline V lookup: CDR1 SGHVS, CDR2 FNYEAQ. The CDR3 DNA follows: TGTGCCAGCAGCTTAGACAGGGTGGTCGGCTACACCTTC. This gives the protein CASSLDRVVGYTF.

This CDR3 reads CASSPRLAGNLNEQFF. In DNA, the CDR3 is TGTGCCAGCAGCCCGCGACTAGCGGGAAACCTCAATGAGCAGTTCTTC. The gene calls are TRBV7-3 and TRBJ2-1, with 11 bases identical to TRBD2. This CDR3 spans 16 amino acids. Germline V CDR1 and CDR2: SGHTA, FQGTGA. The trim removed 5 bases at V and 6 bases at J, leaving 9 bases unmatched. The full variable domain, rest sourced from reference TRBV7-3 and TRBJ2-1, is GAGVSQTPSNKVTEKGKYVELRCDPISGHTALYWYRQSLGQGPEFLIYFQGTGAADDSGLPNDRFFAVRPEGSVSTLKIQRTERGDSAVYLCASSPRLAGNLNEQFFGPGTRLTVL.

The chain couples TRBV11-3 to TRBJ2-5; a possible D gene is TRBD1 (7 bases). The germline V gene encodes CDR1 SGHNT and CDR2 YENEEA. V lost 1 base and J lost 2, with 14 bases in between. The CDR3 loop spans 16 amino acids. CDR3 sequence reads: CASSLGVRGRQETQYF. The CDR3 DNA sequence: TGTGCCAGCAGCTTAGGGGTCAGGGGGAGGCAAGAGACCCAGTACTTC.

The chain has TRBV24-1 and TRBJ1-1; 7 bases are a match to TRBD1. This CDR3 has 13 amino acids. With 7 bases clipped from V and 0 bases from J, the junction kept 1 base outside the gene matches. Germline V gene lookup returns CDR1 KGHDR and CDR2 SFDVKD. CDR3 DNA: TGTGCCACCAGGACAGGGATGAACACTGAAGCTTTCTTT. Translation: CATRTGMNTEAFF.

This clone was seen a handful of times. The chain joins TRBV7-3 to TRBJ2-2, with D maybe TRBD1 (6 bases). Trimming shortened V by 3 bases and J by 5 bases, and 13 bases separated the two germline ends. The CDR3 has 15 amino acids. The germline V gene encodes CDR1 SGHTA and CDR2 FQGTGA. The CDR3 region has the DNA TGTGCCAGCAGCTTGAAGGCTAGGGGGACCGGGGAGCTGTTTTTT. Protein: CASSLKARGTGELFF.

The gene calls are TRBV7-9 and TRBJ1-1, with 8 positions matching TRBD1. The CDR3 covers 13 residues. The germline gives CDR1 SEHNR, CDR2 FQNEAQ (reference sequence). Trimming cost V 8 bases and J 5 bases; bases outside gene matches: 7. CDR3 loop: CASGAQGATEAFF. The CDR3 nucleotides are TGTGCCAGCGGGGCCCAGGGGGCGACTGAAGCTTTCTTT.

The chain employs TRBV7-8 and TRBJ2-2, with 10 bases fitting TRBD2. The CDR3 runs 17 residues. Per germline, CDR1 SGHVS and CDR2 FQNEAQ. Germline trimming cut 5 bases from V and 0 bases from J; bases unmatched to any gene: 6. Here the CDR3 DNA reads TGTGCCAGCAGCCTGAGCGGGAGGGGCTCGAACACCGGGGAGCTGTTTTTT. Protein sequence: CASSLSGRGSNTGELFF.

The rearrangement links TRBV7-9 to TRBJ2-1, with TRBD1 matching over 7 bases. CDR1 is SEHNR and CDR2 is FQNEAQ in the germline V gene (reference sequence). The CDR3 totals 16 residues. V was clipped by 2 bases and J by 2 bases; unmatched bases: 6. CDR3 DNA sequence: TGTGCCAGCAGCTTACGGTCGACAGGGACCTACAATGAGCAGTTCTTC. It yields the protein CASSLRSTGTYNEQFF.

The CDR3 loop reads CASRDTDNTGELFF. In DNA form, the CDR3 reads TGTGCCAGCAGAGACACCGATAACACCGGGGAGCTGTTTTTT. The gene calls are TRBV19 and TRBJ2-2; unclear D gene. The V end was cut by 9 bases, the J end by 2 bases, with 13 bases between. Germline CDR1 LNHDA, CDR2 SQIVND (reference sequence). The CDR3 runs to 14 residues.

In the case of this clone: Different DNA sequences within this sample yield the same CDR3. This chain joins TRBV19 and TRBJ1-5; a possible D gene is TRBD1 (5 bases). The CDR3 consists of 14 residues. Trimming cost V 1 base and J 2 bases, with 6 bases left between them. The germline gives CDR1 LNHDA, CDR2 SQIVND (reference sequence). CDR3 DNA: TGTGCCAGTAGTATAGTAGGGGGCAATCAGCCCCAGCATTTT. This codes for CASSIVGGNQPQHF.

This rearrangement joins TRBV7-9 to TRBJ2-7; D unclear. There are 14 residues in the CDR3. V shed 0 bases and J shed 2 bases, with 8 bases lying between them. In germline, CDR1 is SEHNR, CDR2 FQNEAQ (reference sequence). CDR3 DNA: TGTGCCAGCAGCTTAGCCGTCGCGCCCTACGAGCAGTACTTC. Its protein is CASSLAVAPYEQYF.

The J gene is TRBJ1-1, the V gene TRBV6-5; D may be TRBD1 (6 bases). The CDR3 extends over 14 amino acids. The V gene lost 6 bases and the J gene lost 0 bases, with 11 bases spanning the gap. CDR1 is MNHEY, CDR2 SVGAGI, per germline. In DNA form, the CDR3 reads TGTGCCAGCAGCCGGGACACTATGAACACTGAAGCTTTCTTT. This codes for CASSRDTMNTEAFF.

This chain joins TRBV5-1 and TRBJ1-1; D remains unclear. The germline CDR1 and CDR2 sequences are SGHRS and YFSETQ. The ends were cut back, 0 bases at V and 1 base at J, with 10 bases in the middle. This CDR3 region has 15 residues. The CDR3 protein is CASSLGTYTNTEAFF. CDR3 sequence (DNA): TGCGCCAGCAGCTTGGGGACTTATACGAACACTGAAGCTTTCTTT.

The chain recombines TRBV7-2 with TRBJ2-7; D perhaps matches TRBD2 (6 bases). V lost 7 bases and J 7 bases, leaving 17 bases between the germline ends. CDR1 is SGHTA, CDR2 FQGNSA, per germline. The CDR3 contains 13 residues. CDR3: CASTIVEGVEQYF. The CDR3 DNA sequence: TGTGCCAGCACCATCGTGGAGGGAGTGGAGCAGTACTTC.